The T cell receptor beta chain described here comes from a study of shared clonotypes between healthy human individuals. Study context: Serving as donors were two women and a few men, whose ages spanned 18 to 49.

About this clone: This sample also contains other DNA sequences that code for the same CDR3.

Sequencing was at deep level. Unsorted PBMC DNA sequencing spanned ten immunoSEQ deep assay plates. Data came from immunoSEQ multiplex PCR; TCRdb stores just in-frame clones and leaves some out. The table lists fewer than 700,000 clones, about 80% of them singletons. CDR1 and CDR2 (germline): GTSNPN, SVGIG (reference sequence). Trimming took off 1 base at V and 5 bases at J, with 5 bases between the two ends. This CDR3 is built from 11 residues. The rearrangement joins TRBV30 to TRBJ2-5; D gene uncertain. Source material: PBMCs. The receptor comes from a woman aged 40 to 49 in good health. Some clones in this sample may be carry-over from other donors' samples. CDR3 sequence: CAWSARETQYF. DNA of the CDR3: TGTGCCTGGAGTGCACGGGAGACCCAGTACTTC. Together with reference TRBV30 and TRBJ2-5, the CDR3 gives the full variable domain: SQTIHQWPATLVQPVGSPLSLECTVEGTSNPNLYWYRQAAGRGLQLLFYSVGIGQISSEVPQNLSASRPQDRQFILSSKKLLLSDSGFYLCAWSARETQYFGPGTRLLVL.